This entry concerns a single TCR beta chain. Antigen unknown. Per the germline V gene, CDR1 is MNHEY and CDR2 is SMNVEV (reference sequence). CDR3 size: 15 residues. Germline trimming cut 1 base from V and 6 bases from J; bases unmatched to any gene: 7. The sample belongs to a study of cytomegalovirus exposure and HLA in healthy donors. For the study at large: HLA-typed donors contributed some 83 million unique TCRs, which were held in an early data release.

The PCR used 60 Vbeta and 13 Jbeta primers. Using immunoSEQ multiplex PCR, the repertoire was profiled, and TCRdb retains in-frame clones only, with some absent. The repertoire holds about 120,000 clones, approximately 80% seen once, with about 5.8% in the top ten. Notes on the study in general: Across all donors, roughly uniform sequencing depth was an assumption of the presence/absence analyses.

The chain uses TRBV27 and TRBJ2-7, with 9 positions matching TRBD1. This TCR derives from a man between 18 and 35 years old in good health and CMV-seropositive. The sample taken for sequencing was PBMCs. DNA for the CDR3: TGTGCCAGCAGTTTATACAGGGGGCAAGGGCGCGAGCAGTACTTC. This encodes CASSLYRGQGREQYF.